The 23 T cell receptor beta chains below all came from one sample that was sequenced in a study of blood T cell repertoires in COVID-19. TCRdb's copy holds only in-frame clones and misses some; the assay was immunoSEQ multiplex PCR. The profile shows approximately 170,000 clones, roughly 84% of them singletons. Sequences were obtained from PBMCs or T cells enriched from blood (not recorded which). These receptors were obtained from a woman in her twenties or thirties who had recovered from COVID-19.

The chain uses TRBV7-2 and TRBJ2-1, with 7 bases lining up with TRBD1. Germline V gene data show CDR1 as SGHTA and CDR2 as FQGNSA. Unmatched junction bases numbered 4, after V lost 0 bases and J lost 2 bases. This CDR3 has 16 residues. CDR3 sequence (DNA): TGTGCCAGCAGCTTAGCGGTTGGGACAGCCTACAATGAGCAGTTCTTC. It translates to CASSLAVGTAYNEQFF.

The chain links TRBV28 to TRBJ2-2; 8 bases are a match to TRBD2. The CDR3 spans 16 residues. V was clipped by 2 bases and J by 5 bases; unmatched bases: 7. CDR1 MDHEN and CDR2 SYDVKM come from the germline V gene. The DNA of the CDR3 is TGTGCCAGCAGTTTACAAGCGGGAGTACGGACCGGGGAGCTGTTTTTT. Protein: CASSLQAGVRTGELFF. Variable domain in full (rest from reference TRBV28 and TRBJ2-2): DVKVTQSSRYLVKRTGEKVFLECVQDMDHENMFWYRQDPGLGLRLIYFSYDVKMKEKGDIPEGYSVSREKKERFSLILESASTNQTSMYLCASSLQAGVRTGELFFGEGSRLTVL.

V and J are TRBV19 and TRBJ1-5; D ambiguous. The germline V gene has CDR1 LNHDA and CDR2 SQIVND (reference sequence). This CDR3 comprises 14 residues. V was pared by 5 bases and J by 0 bases, with 8 bases between. CDR3 nucleotide sequence: TGTGCCAGTAGTTATCTTTCTAGCAATCAGCCCCAGCATTTT. It specifies CASSYLSSNQPQHF.

This clone appeared a few times. This CDR3 reads CASIGSRQETQYF. The CDR3 region has the DNA TGCGCCAGCATCGGGAGCAGGCAGGAGACCCAGTACTTC. The J gene is TRBJ2-5, the V gene TRBV10-2; maybe TRBD2 (6 bases). The CDR3 is made up of 13 amino acids. CDR1 and CDR2 (germline): WSHSY, SAAADI. Trimming took off 7 bases at V and 5 bases at J, with 14 bases between the two ends.

This clone was picked up one time. The V and J genes are TRBV19 and TRBJ2-1; the match to TRBD2 covers 11 bases. V was pared by 0 bases and J by 4 bases, with 5 bases of the junction left unmatched. This CDR3 region has 17 residues. CDR1 is LNHDA and CDR2 is SQIVND in the germline V gene (reference sequence). CDR3 protein: CASSIDVRTSGYNEQFF. CDR3 nucleotides: TGTGCCAGTAGTATAGATGTCCGGACTAGCGGGTACAATGAGCAGTTCTTC.

This chain connects TRBV5-6 to TRBJ1-3; TRBD1 aligns across 10 bases. The germline V gene has CDR1 SGHDT and CDR2 YYEEEE. CDR3 size: 15 residues. V lost 4 bases to trimming and J lost 1 base; unmatched junction nucleotides: 2. The DNA for the CDR3 is TGTGCCAGCAGCCCGGGACAGGGGTCTGGAAACACCATATATTTT. Translated: CASSPGQGSGNTIYF. Full variable domain (outside the CDR3, taken from reference TRBV5-6 and TRBJ1-3): DAGVTQSPTHLIKTRGQQVTLRCSPKSGHDTVSWYQQALGQGPQFIFQYYEEEERQRGNFPDRFSGHQFPNYSSELNVNALLLGDSALYLCASSPGQGSGNTIYFGEGSWLTVV.

This clone was observed a few times. The V call is TRBV19, the J call TRBJ1-1; D uncertain. Germline CDR1 reads LNHDA; CDR2 reads SQIVND (reference sequence). This CDR3 region has 15 residues. Trimming pared 3 bases from V and 1 base from J, leaving 12 bases between. The CDR3 DNA sequence: TGTGCCAGTAGTATCGGGCGGGGTCGGAACACTGAAGCTTTCTTT. Translating it yields CASSIGRGRNTEAFF. The complete variable domain, with remaining parts taken from reference TRBV19 and TRBJ1-1, reads DGGITQSPKYLFRKEGQNVTLSCEQNLNHDAMYWYRQDPGQGLRLIYYSQIVNDFQKGDIAEGYSVSREKKESFPLTVTSAQKNPTAFYLCASSIGRGRNTEAFFGQGTRLTVV.

V is TRBV4-1 and J is TRBJ1-1, with D maybe TRBD1 (5 bases). The CDR3 consists of 14 residues. V was trimmed by 0 bases and J by 7 bases, leaving 12 bases between them. Germline CDR1 MGHRA, CDR2 YSYEKL. DNA for the CDR3: TGCGCCAGCAGCCAAGAGGACAAGTTATATGAAGCTTTCTTT. Amino acid sequence: CASSQEDKLYEAFF.

V usage is TRBV19 and J usage is TRBJ1-5; TRBD1 matches at 7 bases. With 1 base clipped from V and 5 bases from J, the junction kept 5 bases outside the gene matches. The CDR3 runs 15 residues. The germline CDR1 and CDR2 sequences are LNHDA and SQIVND (reference sequence). CDR3 loop: CASSIAGRGDQPQHF. The CDR3 nucleotides read TGTGCCAGTAGTATAGCGGGCAGGGGGGATCAGCCCCAGCATTTT.

The chain combines TRBV9 with TRBJ2-3; D gene uncertain. This CDR3 region has 12 residues. Trimming stripped 2 bases from V and 9 bases from J, with 10 bases between. From germline, CDR1 is SGDLS and CDR2 YYNGEE. CDR3 in DNA: TGTGCCAGCAGCGTGATCGAGGAGACGCAGTATTTT. This gives the protein CASSVIEETQYF.

The gene calls are TRBV9 and TRBJ2-6, with 7 bases that match TRBD1. The CDR3 extends over 15 amino acids. J gave up 3 bases and V 3 bases, and 3 bases lay outside the gene matches. Per the germline V gene, CDR1 is SGDLS and CDR2 is YYNGEE. The DNA for the CDR3 is TGTGCCAGCAGCGGAGACAGGGTTGGGGCCAACGTCCTGACTTTC. Translated: CASSGDRVGANVLTF.

This sequence joins TRBV6-5 and TRBJ1-2; no clear D. V was trimmed by 7 bases and J by 8 bases, leaving 20 bases between them. Germline values: CDR1 MNHEY, CDR2 SVGAGI. This CDR3 is built from 14 residues. The CDR3 protein is CASTTGSAQIGYTF. The CDR3 DNA sequence: TGTGCCAGCACAACGGGGAGTGCCCAGATCGGCTACACCTTC.

This clone was counted only a few times. This sequence joins TRBV28 and TRBJ2-5; possibly TRBD2 for D (6 bases). Germline V gene lookup returns CDR1 MDHEN and CDR2 SYDVKM. The CDR3 consists of 19 residues. V dropped 6 bases and J dropped 1 base, with 27 bases sitting between them. The DNA for the CDR3 is TGTGCCAGCAGACCGCGCCCCCGACGGGGACTTTATTTCCAAGAGACCCAGTACTTC. Translated, it gives CASRPRPRRGLYFQETQYF.

The chain couples TRBV5-6 to TRBJ1-2, with 12 bases identical to TRBD1. There are 13 residues in the CDR3. The V gene end was trimmed by 3 bases and the J gene end by 7 bases; junction bases not matched to a gene: 1. The germline CDR1 and CDR2 sequences are SGHDT and YYEEEE. CDR3 amino acids: CASSWDRGLGYTF. DNA of the CDR3: TGTGCCAGCAGCTGGGACAGGGGGCTTGGCTACACCTTC.

The chain has TRBV5-4 and TRBJ2-2, with D possibly matching TRBD2 (6 bases). The germline gives CDR1 SGHNT, CDR2 YYREEE (reference sequence). The CDR3 has 16 amino acids. With 1 base removed from V and 4 bases from J, the gap between germline ends came to 14 bases. The CDR3 region has the DNA TGTGCCAGCAGCTTGCGGGGGTCAATCGGCACCGGGGAGCTGTTTTTT. Translated: CASSLRGSIGTGELFF.

The CDR3 region is CASSLAPTTGAGEKLFF. In nucleotides, the CDR3 is TGCGCCAGCAGCTTGGCACCCACGACAGGGGCGGGTGAAAAACTGTTTTTT. The chain joins TRBV5-1 to TRBJ1-4, with 8 bases aligning to TRBD1. The CDR3 totals 17 residues. V lost 0 bases, J lost 7 bases, and 11 bases stayed unmatched. CDR1 is SGHRS and CDR2 is YFSETQ in the germline V gene.

A few counts support this clone. The gene calls are TRBV7-2 and TRBJ1-2; 9 positions agree with TRBD1. Germline values: CDR1 SGHTA, CDR2 FQGNSA. V trimming: 0 bases; J trimming: 7 bases; junction bases outside the gene matches: 6. This CDR3 has 15 residues. CDR3 in DNA: TGTGCCAGCAGCTTAGCTGGGACAGGGAGCGGTGGCTACACCTTC. Translating it yields CASSLAGTGSGGYTF.

The V call is TRBV9, the J call TRBJ1-3, with a tentative D call TRBD1 (6 bases). The CDR3 is 15 amino acids. Germline V gene data show CDR1 as SGDLS and CDR2 as YYNGEE. The germline V and J ends were trimmed by 3 bases and 0 bases, with 10 bases remaining between them. CDR3 in amino acids: CASSEQGTSGNTIYF. CDR3 DNA sequence: TGTGCCAGCAGCGAACAGGGCACCTCTGGAAACACCATATATTTT.

This clone appeared once. The chain's CDR3 is CSATTGVTIYF. The CDR3 DNA sequence: TGCAGTGCCACCACGGGGGTCACCATATATTTT. The chain has TRBV20-1 and TRBJ1-3; D may be TRBD1 (5 bases). The V end was cut by 6 bases, the J end by 9 bases, with 12 bases between. Germline CDR1 reads DFQATT; CDR2 reads SNEGSKA (reference sequence). The CDR3 extends over 11 amino acids.

The chain employs TRBV10-3 and TRBJ2-5; 8 bases align to TRBD1. CDR1 is ENHRY, CDR2 SYGVKD, per germline. The J segment lost 4 bases and the V segment lost 2 bases, leaving 3 bases of the junction unmatched. There are 14 residues in the CDR3. The CDR3 protein is CAISEGQGGETQYF. The CDR3 bases are TGTGCCATCAGTGAGGGACAGGGAGGAGAGACCCAGTACTTC.

In its sample, this clone was seen once. The chain links TRBV11-3 to TRBJ1-2; D is possibly TRBD1 (5 bases). This CDR3 region has 13 residues. Germline V gene data show CDR1 as SGHNT and CDR2 as YENEEA. Trimming stripped 5 bases from V and 3 bases from J, with 10 bases between. The CDR3 spells CASSPGPDYGYTF. As DNA, the CDR3 is TGTGCCAGCAGCCCAGGGCCTGACTATGGCTACACCTTC. Full variable domain (missing parts from reference TRBV11-3 and TRBJ1-2): EAGVVQSPRYKIIEKKQPVAFWCNPISGHNTLYWYLQNLGQGPELLIRYENEEAVDDSQLPKDRFSAERLKGVDSTLKIQPAELGDSAVYLCASSPGPDYGYTFGSGTRLTVV.

This chain links TRBV11-2 with TRBJ2-2; TRBD2 aligns across 13 bases. There are 16 residues in the CDR3. V lost 7 bases to trimming and J lost 7 bases; unmatched junction nucleotides: 9. Germline CDR1 and CDR2: SGHAT and FQNNGV. The CDR3: CASNPTSGGAFGELFF. CDR3 nucleotide sequence: TGTGCCAGCAACCCAACTAGCGGGGGGGCTTTCGGGGAGCTGTTTTTT.

The chain carries TRBV7-8 and TRBJ1-3, with 7 nucleotides matching TRBD1. This CDR3 comprises 17 residues. The V segment lost 5 bases and the J segment 2 bases; nucleotides outside the gene matches: 12. The V gene's germline CDR1 is SGHVS and CDR2 FQNEAQ. The CDR3 here is CASSPSQPDRAGNTIYF. The CDR3, as DNA: TGTGCCAGCAGCCCCTCCCAGCCTGACAGGGCTGGAAACACCATATATTTT.